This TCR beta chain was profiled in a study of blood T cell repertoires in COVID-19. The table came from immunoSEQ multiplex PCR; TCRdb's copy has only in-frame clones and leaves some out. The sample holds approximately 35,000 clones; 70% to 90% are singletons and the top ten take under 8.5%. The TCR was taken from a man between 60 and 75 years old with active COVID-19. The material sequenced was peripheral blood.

Here the CDR3 reads CASSPQTGELFF. The CDR3 DNA sequence: TGTGCCAGCTCACCCCAAACCGGGGAGCTGTTTTTT. V usage is TRBV18 and J usage is TRBJ2-2; D not certain. CDR1 and CDR2 (germline): KGHSH, LQKENI. This CDR3 is built from 12 residues. The germline V and J ends were trimmed by 3 bases and 5 bases, with 4 bases remaining between them.